This T cell receptor beta chain is from a study of identical twins. TCRdb fed the 5' RACE reads into MiXCR, producing one record per CDR3 protein. The sample has roughly 1,500,000 distinct CDR3 sequences, about 30% seen once. In germline, CDR1 is MNHEY, CDR2 SMNVEV (reference sequence). The CDR3 has 14 amino acids. V lost 2 bases to trimming and J lost 7 bases, with 14 bases between them. The clonotype was recovered from a newborn girl in good health. This chain joins TRBV27 and TRBJ1-1; possibly TRBD1 for D (6 bases). Sequenced material: cord blood. The CDR3 region is CASSLRPRGGEAFF. The CDR3 DNA reads TGTGCCAGCAGTTTAAGACCCCGAGGGGGTGAAGCTTTCTTT.